Below, 17 T cell receptor beta chains from the same sample are listed, as sequenced in a study of OX40 agonist ivuxolimab in advanced cancers. Library generation was performed with the immunoSEQ multiplex PCR assay. TCRdb stores this immuneACCESS table with in-frame sequences only. Part of the clones is absent; in the studies checked, under half of the shortfall reflects unresolved V genes, and no reason is known for the rest. Recorded for this sample are about 74,000 clones; around 84% of them occurred a single time. 6% to 8% of the sample goes to the ten largest clones. The source was CD4+ or CD8+ T cells sorted from blood, collected in a trial of the OX40 agonist ivuxolimab. All receptors derive from an adult with an advanced solid tumor such as melanoma, head and neck, liver or kidney cancer.

The genes are TRBV29-1 and TRBJ2-2; D is ambiguous. CDR3 length equals 12 residues. Germline V gene sequence: CDR1 SQVTM, CDR2 ANQGSEA. Trimming cost V 5 bases and J 3 bases, with 7 bases left between them. The CDR3 loop is CSVNIYTGELFF. Written as DNA, the CDR3 is TGCAGCGTTAACATCTACACCGGGGAGCTGTTTTTT.

CDR3 sequence: CASSYSYRAEAFF. The CDR3 nucleotides are TGTGCCAGCAGTTATTCGTATCGTGCTGAAGCTTTCTTT. The chain recombines TRBV6-6 with TRBJ1-1, with unresolved D. This CDR3 contains 13 residues. CDR1 is MNHNY, CDR2 SVGAGI, per germline (reference sequence). The germline V and J ends were trimmed by 3 bases and 6 bases, with 11 bases remaining between them.

The chain has TRBV10-2 and TRBJ1-5; D is ambiguous. CDR1 is WSHSY and CDR2 is SAAADI in the germline V gene. The CDR3 totals 15 residues. V shed 0 bases and J shed 3 bases, with 9 bases lying between them. CDR3 DNA sequence: TGCGCCAGCAGTGAGTCGGGGATGGACAATCAGCCCCAGCATTTT. Protein: CASSESGMDNQPQHF.

The chain employs TRBV19 and TRBJ1-5; D is possibly TRBD1 (6 bases). The germline gives CDR1 LNHDA, CDR2 SQIVND (reference sequence). V lost 3 bases and J lost 3, with 18 bases in between. The CDR3 covers 17 residues. CDR3 protein: CASSMPRTDQYNQPQHF. The CDR3 bases are TGTGCCAGTAGTATGCCTAGGACAGACCAATACAATCAGCCCCAGCATTTT.

The rearrangement links TRBV7-9 to TRBJ1-2; the D gene is possibly TRBD1 (5 bases). This CDR3 region has 13 residues. The germline V and J ends were trimmed by 2 bases and 8 bases, with 12 bases remaining between them. Germline V gene sequence: CDR1 SEHNR, CDR2 FQNEAQ (reference sequence). CDR3: CASSLLGTGGYTF. The CDR3 nucleotides are TGTGCCAGCAGCTTACTCGGGACGGGAGGCTACACCTTC. Combining the CDR3 with reference TRBV7-9 and TRBJ1-2 gives the whole variable domain DTGVSQNPRHKITKRGQNVTFRCDPISEHNRLYWYRQTLGQGPEFLTYFQNEAQLEKSRLLSDRFSAERPKGSFSTLEIQRTEQGDSAMYLCASSLLGTGGYTFGSGTRLTVV.

The rearrangement links TRBV4-3 to TRBJ2-1, with D unresolved. V dropped 0 bases and J dropped 6 bases, with 3 bases sitting between them. Germline V gene sequence: CDR1 LGHNA, CDR2 YSLEER. The CDR3 is made up of 12 amino acids. CDR3 DNA sequence: TGCGCCAGCAGCCAAGATGGCAATGAGCAGTTCTTC. This translates into CASSQDGNEQFF.

This chain uses TRBV11-3 with TRBJ2-3, with 15 positions matching TRBD2. The CDR3 is 19 residues long. J gave up 1 base and V 5 bases, and 10 bases lay outside the gene matches. CDR1 is SGHNT, CDR2 YENEEA, per germline. CDR3: CASSRNPGLAGGGTDTQYF. DNA for the CDR3: TGTGCCAGCAGCCGTAATCCGGGACTAGCGGGAGGAGGCACAGATACGCAGTATTTT.

A few counts support this clone. V gene TRBV7-2 combines with J gene TRBJ2-1; a possible D gene is TRBD2 (6 bases). This CDR3 spans 15 amino acids. Germline V lookup: CDR1 SGHTA, CDR2 FQGNSA. V was cut by 4 bases and J by 6 bases, with 16 bases left in between. The CDR3 here is CASSSPGDSGNEQFF. In nucleotides, the CDR3 is TGTGCCAGCAGCTCACCCGGGGATAGCGGCAATGAGCAGTTCTTC.

This clone was counted once. The chain has TRBV5-1 and TRBJ1-1, with D tentatively TRBD1 (6 bases). The V gene's germline CDR1 is SGHRS and CDR2 YFSETQ. This CDR3 comprises 16 residues. The V and J ends lost 0 bases and 0 bases respectively, with 12 bases between them. The CDR3 DNA is TGCGCCAGCAGCTTGGACAGGGCTAACTTGAACACTGAAGCTTTCTTT. Its protein product is CASSLDRANLNTEAFF.

The CDR3 DNA follows: TGTGCCAGCAGCAAAAATTTGGGGAACAGGGTGGCCTACGAGCAGTACTTC. Translated, it gives CASSKNLGNRVAYEQYF. V usage is TRBV21-1 and J usage is TRBJ2-7; TRBD1, the table's D call, was not compared with the DNA. TRBV21-1 represents a pseudogene. CDR3 length: 17 residues.

The rearrangement uses TRBV2 and TRBJ2-1; possibly TRBD2 for D (6 bases). CDR1 SNHLY and CDR2 FYNNEI come from the germline V gene. V lost 7 bases and J 0 bases, leaving 13 bases between the germline ends. The CDR3 loop spans 15 amino acids. DNA of the CDR3: TGTGCCAGCAAAGGCGACGGGAGCTCCTACAATGAGCAGTTCTTC. Encoded protein: CASKGDGSSYNEQFF.

This clone was picked up one time. This sequence joins TRBV4-2 and TRBJ2-5; TRBD2 matches 8 bases. The germline V gene has CDR1 LGHNA and CDR2 YNFKEQ. CDR3 length equals 17 residues. After removal of 4 bases from V and 5 bases from J, the junction contained 15 bases not matched to a gene. The CDR3 is CASSLYGSTSAEETQYF. The CDR3 DNA is TGTGCCAGCAGCCTCTACGGCTCGACTAGCGCCGAGGAGACCCAGTACTTC.

The chain uses TRBV11-2 and TRBJ2-1; no clear D gene. Per the germline V gene, CDR1 is SGHAT and CDR2 is FQNNGV. This CDR3 has 15 residues. Trimming left V 0 bases short and J 0 bases short, with 6 bases between. CDR3 region: CASSLDPSSYNEQFF. The CDR3 DNA is TGTGCCAGCAGCTTAGATCCCAGCTCCTACAATGAGCAGTTCTTC.

V is TRBV10-1 and J is TRBJ2-1; 10 nucleotides align to TRBD1. V gave up 5 bases and J gave up 7 bases; unmatched junction bases: 2. The CDR3 runs 13 residues. Germline values: CDR1 WNHNN, CDR2 SYGVQD (reference sequence). The CDR3, as DNA: TGCGCCAGCAGTTTGGACAGGGGGAATGAGCAGTTCTTC. It codes for CASSLDRGNEQFF.

The V call is TRBV21-1, the J call TRBJ2-1. TRBV21-1 is recorded as a pseudogene. The CDR3 contains 16 residues. The CDR3 loop reads CASSKAVGFSYNEQFF. The CDR3 nucleotides read TGTGCCAGCAGCAAAGCGGTGGGTTTTTCCTACAATGAGCAGTTCTTC.

The chain is built from TRBV4-1 and TRBJ2-1, with a possible D match to TRBD1 (5 bases). The germline V gene has CDR1 MGHRA and CDR2 YSYEKL. CDR3 length: 15 residues. Trimming removed 4 bases from V and 5 bases from J, with 15 bases in between. The CDR3 loop is CASSPGYVLHNEQFF. The DNA of the CDR3 is TGCGCCAGCAGCCCAGGGTATGTTCTTCACAATGAGCAGTTCTTC.

The chain links TRBV7-9 to TRBJ2-3, with 8 bases matching TRBD1. CDR3 size: 14 residues. The junction had 6 bases not matched to a gene; V was cut back by 4 bases and J by 6 bases. Per the germline V gene, CDR1 is SEHNR and CDR2 is FQNEAQ (reference sequence). This CDR3 reads CASSYYRGEDTQYF. CDR3 nucleotides: TGTGCCAGCAGCTACTACAGGGGGGAGGATACGCAGTATTTT.